These 15 T cell receptor beta chains came from one sample sequenced in a study of neurological immune-mediated disorders. TCRdb reprocessed the 5' RACE reads with MiXCR, giving one entry per CDR3 protein. Of 55,000 to 65,000 distinct CDR3 sequences listed, about 13% are singletons. Sequencing was done on a sample of PBMCs. The receptor source for this set is a woman aged 60-75 years with HTLV-1-associated myelopathy (HAM/TSP).

A remark on this clonotype: Sequence at one end of the junction differs from germline and may be a read error. The genes are TRBV20-1 and TRBJ2-2, with 7 bases lining up with TRBD2. The CDR3 extends over 18 amino acids. CDR1 is DFQATT, CDR2 SNEGSKA, per germline (reference sequence). DNA of the CDR3: TGCAGTGCTAGAAAGCCGCCGGGTAGCGGGCCAGGGACCGGTGAGCGGTTTTTT. Amino acid sequence: CSARKPPGSGPGTGERFF.

This clonotype was seen ten or more times. This chain joins TRBV29-1 and TRBJ2-5; 8 nucleotides agree with TRBD2. V lost 7 bases to trimming and J lost 0 bases; unmatched junction nucleotides: 13. CDR3 length: 16 amino acids. The V gene's germline CDR1 is SQVTM and CDR2 ANQGSEA. The chain's CDR3 is CSGTPRGGRNQETQYF. The DNA for the CDR3 is TGCAGCGGTACACCTCGGGGGGGCCGTAACCAAGAGACCCAGTACTTC.

There are many counts of this clonotype. The rearrangement uses TRBV27 and TRBJ2-1; D gene unclear. Trimming stripped 3 bases from V and 7 bases from J, with 4 bases between. Germline CDR1 is MNHEY and CDR2 is SMNVEV (reference sequence). The CDR3 loop spans 11 amino acids. CDR3 sequence reads: CASSFKNEQFF. The CDR3 nucleotides are TGTGCCAGCAGTTTCAAGAATGAGCAGTTCTTC.

This clonotype has a count of ten or more. The chain is built from TRBV5-1 and TRBJ2-3; a possible D gene is TRBD2 (5 bases). This CDR3 spans 13 amino acids. Germline assignment: CDR1 SGHRS and CDR2 YFSETQ. Trimming cost V 3 bases and J 5 bases, with 10 bases left between them. The CDR3 DNA sequence: TGCGCCAGCAGCTCCCGAGGGCAAGATACGCAGTATTTT. It translates to CASSSRGQDTQYF. The entire variable domain, with the rest obtained from reference TRBV5-1 and TRBJ2-3, is as follows: KAGVTQTPRYLIKTRGQQVTLSCSPISGHRSVSWYQQTPGQGLQFLFEYFSETQRNKGNFPGRFSGRQFSNSRSEMNVSTLELGDSALYLCASSSRGQDTQYFGPGTRLTVL.

In its sample, this clonotype was seen many times. The rearrangement links TRBV3-1 to TRBJ1-1, with no clear D. V shed 5 bases and J shed 1 base, with 5 bases lying between them. The CDR3 runs to 12 residues. Looked up from germline, CDR1 is LGHDT and CDR2 is YNNKEL (reference sequence). The CDR3 bases are TGTGCCAGCAGCTGGGAGAACACTGAAGCTTTCTTT. It yields the protein CASSWENTEAFF.

The J gene is TRBJ1-2, the V gene TRBV6-5, with D unclear. CDR1 is MNHEY and CDR2 is SVGAGI in the germline V gene. The CDR3 totals 15 residues. V was cut by 0 bases and J by 0 bases, with 8 bases left in between. Written as DNA, the CDR3 is TGTGCCAGCAGTTACTCATGGGAGACTAACTATGGCTACACCTTC. Protein sequence: CASSYSWETNYGYTF.

There are many counts of this clonotype. This chain connects TRBV6-2 or TRBV6-3 to TRBJ1-2, with TRBD1 identical over 9 bases. J was trimmed by 4 bases and V by 8 bases; bases with no gene match: 11. Germline assignment: CDR1 MNHEY and CDR2 SVGEGT. This CDR3 spans 15 amino acids. The CDR3 region is CASGTGTGNIYGYTF. For the CDR3, the DNA is TGTGCCAGCGGCACCGGGACAGGGAACATCTATGGCTACACCTTC.

In this sample, this clonotype turned up many times. This chain connects TRBV20-1 to TRBJ1-5; 9 nucleotides line up with TRBD1. With 6 bases clipped from V and 5 bases from J, the junction kept 11 bases outside the gene matches. The CDR3 runs to 15 residues. The germline CDR1 and CDR2 sequences are DFQATT and SNEGSKA (reference sequence). The CDR3 loop is CSAKLRDREDQPQHF. The CDR3, as DNA: TGCAGTGCCAAACTCCGGGACAGGGAAGATCAGCCCCAGCATTTT.

This clonotype has ten or more counts. The chain combines TRBV27 with TRBJ2-7; 9 positions match TRBD1. Losses at the gene ends were 3 bases for V and 5 bases for J; bases not matched to a gene: 8. Germline lookup yields CDR1 MNHEY and CDR2 SMNVEV (reference sequence). This CDR3 is 15 amino acids long. The CDR3 coding sequence is TGTGCCAGCAGTTTTCTCCGGGACAGGGATGACGAGCAGTACTTC. This sequence encodes CASSFLRDRDDEQYF.

This clonotype was observed at least ten times. The rearrangement joins TRBV3-1 to TRBJ1-2; weak D call: TRBD1 (5 bases). The CDR3 is made up of 13 amino acids. Trimming pared 7 bases from V and 3 bases from J, leaving 12 bases between. Germline V gene data show CDR1 as LGHDT and CDR2 as YNNKEL (reference sequence). The CDR3 bases are TGTGCCAGCAACCATGGGACTGACTATGGCTACACCTTC. This encodes CASNHGTDYGYTF. Full variable domain (outside the CDR3, taken from reference TRBV3-1 and TRBJ1-2): DTAVSQTPKYLVTQMGNDKSIKCEQNLGHDTMYWYKQDSKKFLKIMFSYNNKELIINETVPNRFSPKSPDKAHLNLHINSLELGDSAVYFCASNHGTDYGYTFGSGTRLTVV.

This clonotype appeared many times. The chain has TRBV15 and TRBJ1-1; D gene uncertain. CDR3 length: 13 amino acids. CDR1 and CDR2 from the germline V gene are LNHNV and YYDKDF (reference sequence). Trimming took off 5 bases at V and 4 bases at J, with 11 bases between the two ends. CDR3 sequence (DNA): TGTGCCACCAGCTATCGTGGGCTCACTGAAGCTTTCTTT. This encodes CATSYRGLTEAFF.

This clonotype was observed once. This chain joins TRBV5-1 and TRBJ1-2; D uncertain. This CDR3 has 15 residues. Germline CDR1 is SGHRS and CDR2 is YFSETQ. Trimming removed 1 base from V and 0 bases from J, with 10 bases in between. CDR3 amino acids: CASSLSTGTNYGYTF. For the CDR3, the DNA is TGCGCCAGCAGCTTGAGTACGGGAACTAACTATGGCTACACCTTC.

This clonotype was seen repeatedly, ten times or more. The gene calls are TRBV6-5 and TRBJ2-7, with 7 bases identical to TRBD1. The CDR3 extends over 14 amino acids. The V gene's germline CDR1 is MNHEY and CDR2 SVGAGI. Trimming cost V 10 bases and J 4 bases; bases outside gene matches: 13. The CDR3 here is CAIDPRDREYEQYF. CDR3 coding DNA: TGTGCCATCGATCCCCGGGACAGAGAATACGAGCAGTACTTC.

At least ten counts were recorded for this clonotype. The V and J genes are TRBV2 and TRBJ2-1; 7 bases align to TRBD1. Trimming at V came to 8 bases and at J to 3 bases, leaving 4 bases not matched to a gene. The length of the CDR3 is 13 residues. The germline gives CDR1 SNHLY, CDR2 FYNNEI. In DNA, the CDR3 is TGTGCCAGCCAACAGGGGAACTACAATGAGCAGTTCTTC. It yields the protein CASQQGNYNEQFF.

This clonotype was seen repeatedly, ten times or more. The rearrangement uses TRBV6-5 and TRBJ2-7; D is uncertain. Trimming shortened V by 6 bases and J by 3 bases, and 6 bases separated the two germline ends. Germline CDR1 reads MNHEY; CDR2 reads SVGAGI. The CDR3 runs to 11 residues. The CDR3 loop is CASSNRYEQYF. The CDR3 nucleotides are TGTGCCAGCAGCAACCGCTACGAGCAGTACTTC.